This TCR beta chain was retrieved from a study of T cell responses to AZD1222 COVID-19 vaccine. In regard to this clone: Its antigen remains unidentified.

This CDR3 comprises 14 residues. Trimming removed 4 bases at V and 6 bases at J, with 16 bases between. Germline V lookup: CDR1 LNHDA, CDR2 SQIVND (reference sequence). Sequencing used immunoSEQ multiplex PCR; TCRdb keeps in-frame clones, though not all of them. The sample has about 130,000 clones; roughly 90% are singletons. Broader study findings: Unmutated variant regions are reportedly the target of nearly half of TCRs that are spike-specific.

The TCR comes from an adult in good health. The J gene is TRBJ2-7, the V gene TRBV19; possible D gene TRBD2, 6 bases. The material sequenced was peripheral blood, taken on day 0 of AZD1222 vaccination. The DNA for the CDR3 is TGTGCCAGTAGTAATGGGGGTTTGGGGGGCGAGCAGTACTTC. This gives the protein CASSNGGLGGEQYF.